Below, one T cell receptor beta chain is given with its context. Its cognate antigen is unknown. This specimen belongs to a study of multiple sclerosis patients with progressive multifocal leukoencephalopathy. The study's findings and limits: Expanded clones at PML onset predated and persisted through natalizumab therapy.

Data came from immunoSEQ multiplex PCR; TCRdb stores just in-frame clones and leaves some out. The sample lists approximately 27,000 clones, about 85% occurring once. Germline CDR1 reads SNHLY; CDR2 reads FYNNEI. The CDR3 has 14 residues. V was shortened by 8 bases and J by 5 bases, with 19 bases between the two germline ends. As to time point: time of PML onset. PML was diagnosed clinically and by MRI, then confirmed by JC virus DNA in cerebrospinal fluid. V is TRBV2 and J is TRBJ2-7, with D possibly matching TRBD1 (6 bases). The sequencing used PBMCs, collected from a patient treated with natalizumab. The clonotype originates from a woman in her 30s with progressive multifocal leukoencephalopathy. The CDR3 loop reads CASGSGASIHEQYF. The CDR3 coding sequence is TGTGCCAGCGGTTCAGGGGCCTCTATCCACGAGCAGTACTTC. Full variable domain (missing parts from reference TRBV2 and TRBJ2-7): EPEVTQTPSHQVTQMGQEVILRCVPISNHLYFYWYRQILGQKVEFLVSFYNNEISEKSEIFDDQFSVERPDGSNFTLKIRSTKLEDSAMYFCASGSGASIHEQYFGPGTRLTVT.